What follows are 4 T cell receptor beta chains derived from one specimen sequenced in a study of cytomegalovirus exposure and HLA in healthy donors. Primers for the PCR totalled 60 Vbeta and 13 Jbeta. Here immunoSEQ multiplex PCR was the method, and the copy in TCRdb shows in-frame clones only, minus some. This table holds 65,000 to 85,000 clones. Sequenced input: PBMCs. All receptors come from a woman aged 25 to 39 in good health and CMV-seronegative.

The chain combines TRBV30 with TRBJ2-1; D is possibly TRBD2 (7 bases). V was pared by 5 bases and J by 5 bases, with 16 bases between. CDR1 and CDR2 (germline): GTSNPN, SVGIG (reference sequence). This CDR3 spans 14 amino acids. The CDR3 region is CAWGGLAVDNEQFF. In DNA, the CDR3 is TGTGCCTGGGGGGGGCTAGCGGTAGACAATGAGCAGTTCTTC.

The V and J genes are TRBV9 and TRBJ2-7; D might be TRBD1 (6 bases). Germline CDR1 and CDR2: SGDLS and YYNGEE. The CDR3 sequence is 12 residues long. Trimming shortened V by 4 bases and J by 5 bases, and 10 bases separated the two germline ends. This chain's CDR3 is CASSSQGHEQYF. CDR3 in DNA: TGTGCCAGCAGCTCACAGGGCCACGAGCAGTACTTC.

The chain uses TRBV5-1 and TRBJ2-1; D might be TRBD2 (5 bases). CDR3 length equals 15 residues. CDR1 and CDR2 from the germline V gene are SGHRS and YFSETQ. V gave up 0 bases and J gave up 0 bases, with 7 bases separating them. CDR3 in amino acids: CASSLGAGSYNEQFF. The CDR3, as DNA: TGCGCCAGCAGCTTGGGGGCGGGCTCCTACAATGAGCAGTTCTTC.

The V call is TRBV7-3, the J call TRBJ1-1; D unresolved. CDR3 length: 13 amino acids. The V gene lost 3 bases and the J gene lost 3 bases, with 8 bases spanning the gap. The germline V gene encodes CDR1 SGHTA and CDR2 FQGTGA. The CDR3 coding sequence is TGTGCCAGCAGCTTGGGTGAGGACACTGAAGCTTTCTTT. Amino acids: CASSLGEDTEAFF.